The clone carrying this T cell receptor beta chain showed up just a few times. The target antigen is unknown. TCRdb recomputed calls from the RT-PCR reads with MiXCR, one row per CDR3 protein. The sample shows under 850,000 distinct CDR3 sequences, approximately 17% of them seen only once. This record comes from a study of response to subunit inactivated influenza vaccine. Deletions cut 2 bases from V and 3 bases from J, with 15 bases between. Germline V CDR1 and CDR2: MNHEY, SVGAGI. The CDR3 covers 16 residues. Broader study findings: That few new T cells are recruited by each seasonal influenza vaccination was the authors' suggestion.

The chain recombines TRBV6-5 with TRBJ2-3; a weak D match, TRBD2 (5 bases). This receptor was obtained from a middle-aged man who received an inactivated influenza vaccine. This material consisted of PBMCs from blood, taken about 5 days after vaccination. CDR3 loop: CASSYTPGSWTDTQYF. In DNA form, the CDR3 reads TGTGCCAGCAGTTACACACCGGGATCCTGGACAGATACGCAGTATTTT.